This TCR beta chain was documented in a study of OX40 agonist ivuxolimab in advanced cancers. For the study at large: The study treated patients with ivuxolimab, an agonistic anti-OX40 (CD134) antibody. Aged 23 to 79 with a mean of approximately 57 years, they were about 78% male. Broader study findings: Within 6 weeks, CD4+ and CD8+ blood T cells expanded clonally at 0.1 to 3.0 mg/kg.

The method was immunoSEQ multiplex PCR; TCRdb's version includes in-frame clones alone and lacks a portion of them. The data hold 70,000 to 80,000 clones, with roughly 81% observed a single time. The germline V gene has CDR1 WSHSY and CDR2 SAAADI. The CDR3 has 11 residues. V was cut by 6 bases and J by 0 bases, with 2 bases left in between. Concerning this clone: What it binds is not known.

The starting material was CD4+ or CD8+ T cells sorted from blood, obtained in a trial of the OX40 agonist ivuxolimab. This receptor was obtained from an adult with an advanced solid tumor such as melanoma, head and neck, liver or kidney cancer. The chain joins TRBV10-2 to TRBJ2-5; no firm D call. CDR3 sequence (DNA): TGCGCCAGCAGCTACCAAGAGACCCAGTACTTC. This codes for CASSYQETQYF.